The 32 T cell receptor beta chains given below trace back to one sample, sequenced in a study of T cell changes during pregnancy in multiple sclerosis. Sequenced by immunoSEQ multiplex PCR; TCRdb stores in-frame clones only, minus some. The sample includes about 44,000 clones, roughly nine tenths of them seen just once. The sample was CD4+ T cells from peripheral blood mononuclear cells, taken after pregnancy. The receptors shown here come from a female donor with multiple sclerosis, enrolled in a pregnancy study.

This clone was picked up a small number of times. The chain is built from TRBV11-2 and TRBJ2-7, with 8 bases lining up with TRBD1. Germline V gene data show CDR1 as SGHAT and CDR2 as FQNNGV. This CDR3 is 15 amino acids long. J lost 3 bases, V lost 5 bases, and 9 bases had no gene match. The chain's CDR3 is CASSPQTGVVYEQYF. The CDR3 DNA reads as TGTGCCAGCAGCCCCCAGACAGGGGTCGTCTACGAGCAGTACTTC.

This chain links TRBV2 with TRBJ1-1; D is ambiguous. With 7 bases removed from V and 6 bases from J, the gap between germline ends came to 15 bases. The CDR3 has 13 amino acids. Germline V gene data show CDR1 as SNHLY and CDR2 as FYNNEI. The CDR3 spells CASNTVRRSEAFF. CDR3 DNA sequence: TGTGCCAGCAATACAGTCAGAAGGTCTGAAGCTTTCTTT.

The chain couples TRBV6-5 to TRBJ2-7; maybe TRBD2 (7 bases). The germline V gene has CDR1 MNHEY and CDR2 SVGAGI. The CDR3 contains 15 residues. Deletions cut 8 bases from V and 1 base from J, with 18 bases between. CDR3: CASSGRGAGSYEQYF. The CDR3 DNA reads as TGTGCCAGCTCCGGCCGGGGGGCGGGTTCCTACGAGCAGTACTTC.

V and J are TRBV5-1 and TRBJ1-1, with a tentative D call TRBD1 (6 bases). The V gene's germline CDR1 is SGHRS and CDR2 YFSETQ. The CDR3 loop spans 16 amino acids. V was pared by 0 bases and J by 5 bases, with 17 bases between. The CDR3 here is CASSLAPTGGRTEAFF. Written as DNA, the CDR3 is TGCGCCAGCAGCTTGGCACCCACGGGGGGGCGGACTGAAGCTTTCTTT.

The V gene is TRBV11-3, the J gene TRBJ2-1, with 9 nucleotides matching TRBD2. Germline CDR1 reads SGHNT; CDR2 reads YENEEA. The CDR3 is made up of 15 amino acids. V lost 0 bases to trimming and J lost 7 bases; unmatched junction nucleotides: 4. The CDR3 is CASSLDRGRGNEQFF. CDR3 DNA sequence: TGTGCCAGCAGCTTAGACCGCGGGAGGGGTAATGAGCAGTTCTTC.

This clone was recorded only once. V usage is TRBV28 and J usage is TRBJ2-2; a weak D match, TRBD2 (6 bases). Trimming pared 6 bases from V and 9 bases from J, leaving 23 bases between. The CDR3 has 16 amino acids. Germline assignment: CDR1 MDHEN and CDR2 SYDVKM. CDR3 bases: TGTGCCAGCAGCCCACGCCTTGGGGGGTTCGGCAGGGAGCTGTTTTTT. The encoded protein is CASSPRLGGFGRELFF.

The CDR3 nucleotides are TGCAGCGTCGCCCGGGGGGCGGTTTCCTACAATGAGCAGTTCTTC. Encoded protein: CSVARGAVSYNEQFF. The chain is built from TRBV29-1 and TRBJ2-1, with D maybe TRBD2 (7 bases). Germline V lookup: CDR1 SQVTM, CDR2 ANQGSEA. V shed 6 bases and J shed 1 base, with 16 bases lying between them. The CDR3 is 15 residues long.

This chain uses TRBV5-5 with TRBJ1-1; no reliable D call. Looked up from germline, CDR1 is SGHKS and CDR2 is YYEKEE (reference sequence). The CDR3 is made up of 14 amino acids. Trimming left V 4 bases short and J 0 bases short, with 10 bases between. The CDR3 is CASSRGSLNTEAFF. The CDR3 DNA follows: TGTGCCAGCAGCCGGGGATCCCTGAACACTGAAGCTTTCTTT. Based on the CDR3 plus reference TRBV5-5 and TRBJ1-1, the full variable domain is DAGVTQSPTHLIKTRGQQVTLRCSPISGHKSVSWYQQVLGQGPQFIFQYYEKEERGRGNFPDRFSARQFPNYSSELNVNALLLGDSALYLCASSRGSLNTEAFFGQGTRLTVV.

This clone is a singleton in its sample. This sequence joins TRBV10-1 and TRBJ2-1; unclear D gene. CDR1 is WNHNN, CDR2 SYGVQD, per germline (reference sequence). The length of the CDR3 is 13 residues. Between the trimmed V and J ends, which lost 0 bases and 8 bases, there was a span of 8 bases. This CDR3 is CASSESGAHEQFF. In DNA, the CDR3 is TGCGCCAGCAGTGAGTCGGGCGCCCATGAGCAGTTCTTC.

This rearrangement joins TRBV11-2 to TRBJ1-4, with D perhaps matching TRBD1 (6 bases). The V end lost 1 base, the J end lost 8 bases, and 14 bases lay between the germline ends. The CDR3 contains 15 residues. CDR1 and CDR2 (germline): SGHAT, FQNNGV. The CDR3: CASSLVGRGGEKLFF. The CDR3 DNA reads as TGTGCCAGCAGCTTAGTAGGCAGGGGCGGCGAAAAACTGTTTTTT.

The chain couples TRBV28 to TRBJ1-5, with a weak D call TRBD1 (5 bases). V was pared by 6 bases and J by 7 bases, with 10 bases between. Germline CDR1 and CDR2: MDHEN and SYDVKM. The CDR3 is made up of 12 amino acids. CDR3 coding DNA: TGTGCCAGCAGCCAGGGTGTCCAGCCCCAGCATTTT. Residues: CASSQGVQPQHF.

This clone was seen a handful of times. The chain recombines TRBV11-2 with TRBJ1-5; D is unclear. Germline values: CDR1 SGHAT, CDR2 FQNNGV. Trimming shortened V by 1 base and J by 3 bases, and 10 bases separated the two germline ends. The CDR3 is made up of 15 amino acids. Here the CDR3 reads CASSLAGKSNQPQHF. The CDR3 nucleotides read TGTGCCAGCAGCTTAGCGGGGAAATCCAATCAGCCCCAGCATTTT.

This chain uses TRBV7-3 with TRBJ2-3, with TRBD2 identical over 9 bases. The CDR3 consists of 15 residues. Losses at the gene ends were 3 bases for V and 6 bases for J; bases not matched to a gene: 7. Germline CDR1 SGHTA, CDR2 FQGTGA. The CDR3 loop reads CASSFSGRFGDTQYF. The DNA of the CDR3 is TGTGCCAGCAGCTTTAGCGGGAGATTTGGGGATACGCAGTATTTT.

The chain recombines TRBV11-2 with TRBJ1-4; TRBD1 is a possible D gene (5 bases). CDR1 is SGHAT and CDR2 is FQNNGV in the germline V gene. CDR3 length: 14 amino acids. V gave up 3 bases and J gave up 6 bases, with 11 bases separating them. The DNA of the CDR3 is TGTGCCAGCAGCTTTCATGTACAGGATGAAAAACTGTTTTTT. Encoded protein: CASSFHVQDEKLFF.

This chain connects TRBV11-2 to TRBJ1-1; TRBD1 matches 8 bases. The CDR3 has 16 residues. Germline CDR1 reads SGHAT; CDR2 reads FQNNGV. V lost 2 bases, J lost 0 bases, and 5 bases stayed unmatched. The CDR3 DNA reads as TGTGCCAGCAGCTTATGGCAGGGGGCCATGAACACTGAAGCTTTCTTT. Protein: CASSLWQGAMNTEAFF.

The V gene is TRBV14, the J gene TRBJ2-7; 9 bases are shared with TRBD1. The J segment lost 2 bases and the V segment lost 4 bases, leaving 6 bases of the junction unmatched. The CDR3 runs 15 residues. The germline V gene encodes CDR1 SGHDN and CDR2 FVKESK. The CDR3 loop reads CASSLPDRGPYEQYF. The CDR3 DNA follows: TGTGCCAGCAGCCTACCGGACAGGGGCCCCTACGAGCAGTACTTC.

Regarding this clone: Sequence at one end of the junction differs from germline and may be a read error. The DNA for the CDR3 is TGTGCCAGTAGTCTAGACAGCGATCCTCATTATGGCTACACCTTC. Its translation is CASSLDSDPHYGYTF. The chain carries TRBV19 and TRBJ1-2; D may be TRBD1 (5 bases). The CDR3 contains 15 residues. Germline V gives CDR1 LNHDA, CDR2 SQIVND (reference sequence).

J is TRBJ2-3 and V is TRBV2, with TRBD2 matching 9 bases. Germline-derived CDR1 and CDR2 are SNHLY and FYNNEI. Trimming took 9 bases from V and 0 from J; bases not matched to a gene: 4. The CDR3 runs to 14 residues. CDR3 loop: CARTSGPSTDTQYF. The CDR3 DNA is TGTGCCAGGACTAGCGGCCCTAGCACAGATACGCAGTATTTT.

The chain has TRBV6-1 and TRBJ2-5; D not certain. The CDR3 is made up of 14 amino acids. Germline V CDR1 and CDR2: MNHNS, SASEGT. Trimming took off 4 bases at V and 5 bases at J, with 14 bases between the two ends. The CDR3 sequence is CASSGRLDRETQYF. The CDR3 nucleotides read TGTGCCAGCAGTGGGAGACTCGACCGGGAGACCCAGTACTTC.

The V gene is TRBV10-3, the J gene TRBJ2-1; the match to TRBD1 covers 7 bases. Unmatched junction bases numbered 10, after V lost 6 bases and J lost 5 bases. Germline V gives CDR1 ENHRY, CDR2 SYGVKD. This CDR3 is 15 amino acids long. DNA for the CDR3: TGTGCCATCAGCGACAGGGCCGGTGAAAACAATGAGCAGTTCTTC. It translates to CAISDRAGENNEQFF.

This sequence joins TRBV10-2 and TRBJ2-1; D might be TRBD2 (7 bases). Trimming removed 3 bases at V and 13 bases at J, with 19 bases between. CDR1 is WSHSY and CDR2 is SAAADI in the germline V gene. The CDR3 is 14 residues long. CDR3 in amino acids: CASSEGGEGLQQFF. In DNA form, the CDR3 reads TGCGCCAGCAGTGAAGGGGGGGAGGGATTACAACAGTTCTTC.

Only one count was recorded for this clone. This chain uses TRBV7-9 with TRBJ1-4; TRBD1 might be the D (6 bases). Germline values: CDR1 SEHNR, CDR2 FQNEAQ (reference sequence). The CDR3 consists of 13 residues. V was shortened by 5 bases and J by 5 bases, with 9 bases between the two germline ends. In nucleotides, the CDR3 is TGTGCCAGCAGCGGACAGATCAATGAAAAACTGTTTTTT. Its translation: CASSGQINEKLFF.

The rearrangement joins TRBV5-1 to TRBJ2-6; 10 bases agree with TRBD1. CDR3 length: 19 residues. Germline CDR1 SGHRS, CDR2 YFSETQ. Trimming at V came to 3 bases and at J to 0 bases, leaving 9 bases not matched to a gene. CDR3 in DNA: TGCGCCAGCAGCTCAGAAAAGACAGGGGGCCTCTCTGGGGCCAACGTCCTGACTTTC. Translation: CASSSEKTGGLSGANVLTF.

This CDR3 reads CASSQVTGGGSNQPQHF. CDR3 bases: TGCGCCAGCAGCCAAGTCACAGGGGGCGGAAGCAATCAGCCCCAGCATTTT. The V and J genes are TRBV4-1 and TRBJ1-5; TRBD1 matches at 9 bases. The germline V gene encodes CDR1 MGHRA and CDR2 YSYEKL. The CDR3 extends over 17 amino acids. After removal of 1 base from V and 1 base from J, the junction contained 5 bases not matched to a gene.

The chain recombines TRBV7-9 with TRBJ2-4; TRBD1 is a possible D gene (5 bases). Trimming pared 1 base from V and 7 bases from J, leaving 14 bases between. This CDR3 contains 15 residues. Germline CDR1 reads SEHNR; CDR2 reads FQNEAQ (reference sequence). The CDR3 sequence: CASSLDTRALNIQYF. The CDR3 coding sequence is TGTGCCAGCAGCTTAGACACCAGGGCTCTGAACATTCAGTACTTC.

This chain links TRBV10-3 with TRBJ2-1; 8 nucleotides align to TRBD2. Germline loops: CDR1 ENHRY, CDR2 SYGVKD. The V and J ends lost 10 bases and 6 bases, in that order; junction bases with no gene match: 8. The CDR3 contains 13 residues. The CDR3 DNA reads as TGTGCCACCGCGACTAGCGCGACCAATGAGCAGTTCTTC. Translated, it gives CATATSATNEQFF.

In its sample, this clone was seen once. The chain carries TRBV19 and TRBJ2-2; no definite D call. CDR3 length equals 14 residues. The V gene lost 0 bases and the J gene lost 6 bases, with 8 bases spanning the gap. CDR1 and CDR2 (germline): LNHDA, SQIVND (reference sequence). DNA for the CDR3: TGTGCCAGTAGTATAGATCAACTCGCCGGGGAGCTGTTTTTT. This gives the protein CASSIDQLAGELFF.

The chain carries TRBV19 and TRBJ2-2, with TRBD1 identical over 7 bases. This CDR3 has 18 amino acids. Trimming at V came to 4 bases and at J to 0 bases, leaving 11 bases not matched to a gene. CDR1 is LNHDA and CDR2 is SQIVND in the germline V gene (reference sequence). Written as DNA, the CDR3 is TGTGCCAGTAGTACTCCGGACAGGCCGAGCGCGAACACCGGGGAGCTGTTTTTT. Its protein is CASSTPDRPSANTGELFF.

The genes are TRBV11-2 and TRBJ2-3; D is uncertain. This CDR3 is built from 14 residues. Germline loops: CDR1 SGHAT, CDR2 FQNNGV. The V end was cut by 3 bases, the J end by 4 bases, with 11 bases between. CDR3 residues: CASSLVKSPDTQYF. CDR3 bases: TGTGCCAGCAGCTTGGTAAAGAGTCCAGATACGCAGTATTTT.

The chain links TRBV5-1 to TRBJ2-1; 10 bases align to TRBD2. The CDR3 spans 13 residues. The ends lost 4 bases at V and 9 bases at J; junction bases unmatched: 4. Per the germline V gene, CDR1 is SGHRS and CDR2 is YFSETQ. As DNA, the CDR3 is TGCGCCAGCAGCCAACTAGCGGGATTTGAGCAGTTCTTC. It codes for CASSQLAGFEQFF. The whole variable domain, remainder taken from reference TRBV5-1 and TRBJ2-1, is KAGVTQTPRYLIKTRGQQVTLSCSPISGHRSVSWYQQTPGQGLQFLFEYFSETQRNKGNFPGRFSGRQFSNSRSEMNVSTLELGDSALYLCASSQLAGFEQFFGPGTRLTVL.

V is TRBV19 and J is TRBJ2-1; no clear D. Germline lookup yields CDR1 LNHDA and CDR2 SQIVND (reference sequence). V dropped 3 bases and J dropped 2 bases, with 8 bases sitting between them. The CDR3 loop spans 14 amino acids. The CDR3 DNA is TGTGCCAGTAGTATCGGTCAAACCTACAATGAGCAGTTCTTC. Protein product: CASSIGQTYNEQFF.

CDR3 sequence: CASSLAKSTDTQYF. As DNA, the CDR3 is TGTGCCAGCTCACTGGCAAAGAGCACAGATACGCAGTATTTT. The chain employs TRBV18 and TRBJ2-3, with D unclear. This CDR3 contains 14 residues. Trimming stripped 4 bases from V and 0 bases from J, with 8 bases between. Germline V gene data show CDR1 as KGHSH and CDR2 as LQKENI. Together with reference TRBV18 and TRBJ2-3, the CDR3 gives the full variable domain: NAGVMQNPRHLVRRRGQEARLRCSPMKGHSHVYWYRQLPEEGLKFMVYLQKENIIDESGMPKERFSAEFPKEGPSILRIQQVVRGDSAAYFCASSLAKSTDTQYFGPGTRLTVL.